Described below is a single TCR beta chain sequence and its context. The CDR3 is 17 amino acids. Germline CDR1 is SGHRS and CDR2 is YFSETQ. V lost 2 bases to trimming and J lost 3 bases; unmatched junction nucleotides: 4. Among the donors, all were healthy bone marrow donors. Use of 60 Vbeta and 13 Jbeta primers characterized the PCR. The method was immunoSEQ multiplex PCR; TCRdb's version includes in-frame clones alone and lacks a portion of them. The sample consists of about 200,000 clones, around 80% of them appearing once. This specimen comes from a study of cytomegalovirus exposure and HLA in healthy donors.

The receptor was derived from a man younger than 40 in good health and CMV-seronegative. This chain connects TRBV5-1 to TRBJ2-1; 14 nucleotides match TRBD2. The sample was PBMCs. CDR3 nucleotides: TGCGCCAGCAGCTTACCCGGGACTAGCGGGGGCTACAATGAGCAGTTCTTC. Encoded protein: CASSLPGTSGGYNEQFF.